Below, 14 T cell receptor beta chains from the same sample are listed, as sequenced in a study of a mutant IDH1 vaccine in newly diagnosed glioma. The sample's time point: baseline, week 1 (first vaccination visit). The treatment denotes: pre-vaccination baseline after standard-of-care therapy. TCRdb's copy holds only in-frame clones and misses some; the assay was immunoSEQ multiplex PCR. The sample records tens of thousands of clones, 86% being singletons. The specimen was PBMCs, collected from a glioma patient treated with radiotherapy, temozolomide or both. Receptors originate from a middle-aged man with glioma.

CDR3 protein: CASSVVWRQETQYF. The CDR3 DNA reads as TGTGCCAGCAGTGTGGTTTGGAGGCAAGAGACCCAGTACTTC. This chain connects TRBV2 to TRBJ2-5; tentatively, D is TRBD2 (5 bases). V lost 4 bases and J 2 bases, leaving 11 bases between the germline ends. Germline V gives CDR1 SNHLY, CDR2 FYNNEI. This CDR3 contains 14 residues.

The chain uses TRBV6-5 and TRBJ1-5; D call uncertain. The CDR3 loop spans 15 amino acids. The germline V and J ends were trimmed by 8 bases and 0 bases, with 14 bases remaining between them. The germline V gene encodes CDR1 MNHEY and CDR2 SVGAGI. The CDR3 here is CASGPTGYSNQPQHF. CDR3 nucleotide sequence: TGTGCCAGCGGCCCCACGGGTTATAGCAATCAGCCCCAGCATTTT.

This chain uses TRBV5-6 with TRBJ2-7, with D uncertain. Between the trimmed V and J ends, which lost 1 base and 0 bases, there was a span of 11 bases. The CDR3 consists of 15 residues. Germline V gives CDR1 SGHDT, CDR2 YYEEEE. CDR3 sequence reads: CASSLRELSSYEQYF. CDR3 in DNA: TGTGCCAGCAGCTTGCGAGAGTTAAGCTCCTACGAGCAGTACTTC.

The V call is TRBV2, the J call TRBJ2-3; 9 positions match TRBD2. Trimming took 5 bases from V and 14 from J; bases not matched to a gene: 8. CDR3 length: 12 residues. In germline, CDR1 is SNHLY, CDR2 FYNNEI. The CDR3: CASSPTSGLLYF. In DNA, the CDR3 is TGTGCCAGCAGTCCAACTAGCGGGCTTCTGTATTTT.

CDR3 nucleotides: TGCGCCAGCAGCTTGGCCCAAGCGGGGAGGGAAGAGACCCAGTACTTC. It codes for CASSLAQAGREETQYF. The chain links TRBV5-1 to TRBJ2-5; 7 bases are a match to TRBD2. The germline CDR1 and CDR2 sequences are SGHRS and YFSETQ. V lost 0 bases and J lost 3; bases outside the gene matches: 8. The CDR3 sequence is 16 residues long.

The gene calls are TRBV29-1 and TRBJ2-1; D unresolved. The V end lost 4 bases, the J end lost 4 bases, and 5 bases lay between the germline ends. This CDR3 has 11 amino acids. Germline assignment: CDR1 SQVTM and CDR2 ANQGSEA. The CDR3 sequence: CSVAFYNEQFF. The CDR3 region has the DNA TGCAGCGTTGCGTTTTACAATGAGCAGTTCTTC.

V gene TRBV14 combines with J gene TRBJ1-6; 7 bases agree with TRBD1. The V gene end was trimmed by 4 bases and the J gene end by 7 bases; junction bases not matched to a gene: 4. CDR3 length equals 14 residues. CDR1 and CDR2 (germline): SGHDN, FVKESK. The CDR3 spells CASSLTGWNSPLHF. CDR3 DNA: TGTGCCAGCAGCCTGACAGGGTGGAATTCACCCCTCCACTTT.

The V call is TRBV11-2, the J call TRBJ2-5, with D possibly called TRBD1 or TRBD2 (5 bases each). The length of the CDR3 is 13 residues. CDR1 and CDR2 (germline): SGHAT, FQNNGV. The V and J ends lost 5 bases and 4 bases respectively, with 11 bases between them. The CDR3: CASSMGPGETQYF. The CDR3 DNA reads TGTGCCAGCAGCATGGGACCTGGAGAGACCCAGTACTTC.

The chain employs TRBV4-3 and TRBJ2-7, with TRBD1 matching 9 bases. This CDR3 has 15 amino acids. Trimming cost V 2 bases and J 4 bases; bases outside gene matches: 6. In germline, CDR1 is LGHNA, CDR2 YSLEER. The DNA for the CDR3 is TGCGCCAGCAGCCAATGGGGACAGGGAATTTACGAGCAGTACTTC. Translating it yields CASSQWGQGIYEQYF.

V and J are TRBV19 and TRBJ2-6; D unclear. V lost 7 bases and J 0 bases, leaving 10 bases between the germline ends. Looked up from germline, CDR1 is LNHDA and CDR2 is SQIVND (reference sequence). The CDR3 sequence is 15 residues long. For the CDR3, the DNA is TGTGCCAGTATGCTCATTCACTCTGGGGCCAACGTCCTGACTTTC. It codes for CASMLIHSGANVLTF.

In DNA, the CDR3 is TGTGCCAGCGTGAGGGAGGGCGAGGATGAGCAGTTCTTC. It specifies CASVREGEDEQFF. The rearrangement joins TRBV7-9 to TRBJ2-1; 7 nucleotides agree with TRBD2. The CDR3 covers 13 residues. Trimming removed 8 bases from V and 8 bases from J; junction bases left unmatched: 9. Germline lookup yields CDR1 SEHNR and CDR2 FQNEAQ (reference sequence).

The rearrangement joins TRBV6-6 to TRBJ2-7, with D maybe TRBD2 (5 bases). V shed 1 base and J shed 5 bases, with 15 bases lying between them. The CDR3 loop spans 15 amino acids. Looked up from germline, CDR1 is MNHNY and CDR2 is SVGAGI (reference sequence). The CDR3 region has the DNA TGTGCCAGCAGTTACTTGGGGATCGAGGGAGACGAGCAGTACTTC. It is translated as CASSYLGIEGDEQYF.

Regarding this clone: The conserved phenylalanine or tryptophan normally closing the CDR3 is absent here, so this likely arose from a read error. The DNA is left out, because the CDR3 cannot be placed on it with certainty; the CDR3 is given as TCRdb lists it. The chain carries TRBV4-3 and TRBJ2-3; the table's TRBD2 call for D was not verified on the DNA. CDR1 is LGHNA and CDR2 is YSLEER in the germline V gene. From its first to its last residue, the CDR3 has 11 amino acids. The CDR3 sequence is CASSQDKDCFR.

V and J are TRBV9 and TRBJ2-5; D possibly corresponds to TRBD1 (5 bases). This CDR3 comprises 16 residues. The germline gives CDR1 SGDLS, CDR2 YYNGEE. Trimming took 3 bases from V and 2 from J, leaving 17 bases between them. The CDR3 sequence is CASSESLGQGQETQYF. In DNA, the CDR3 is TGTGCCAGCAGCGAAAGCCTTGGGCAGGGACAAGAGACCCAGTACTTC.